This is a list of T cell receptor beta chains from one sample in a study of blood T cells in healthy people across ages. TCRdb processed the 5' RACE reads anew with MiXCR; each CDR3 protein has one entry. This table holds about 780,000 distinct CDR3 sequences, 46% found once. Sequencing used blood. These receptors were taken from a man aged 80 or over in good health. CDR3s include the opening cysteine and the closing phenylalanine or tryptophan. The D gene is left open where the match is weak. Clone size is given for some rows only: seen once, a few or many times, or a class if the clone is expanded.

>-|TRBJ2-3|TRBV20-1|-
TGCAGTGCTAGAGAGTCCGGCGTAGCGTCGCAGTATTTT
CSARESGVASQYF
>few|TRBJ2-7|TRBV5-6|-
TGTGCCAGCAGCTTGGGGGCAGGGACGGACGAGCAGTACTTC
CASSLGAGTDEQYF
>-|TRBJ2-1|TRBV3-1|-
TGTGCCAGCAGCCAAGATACCCCTTATGAGCAGTTCTTC
CASSQDTPYEQFF
>-|TRBJ2-3|TRBV6-2/TRBV6-3|TRBD2
TGTGCCAGCAGTGGCCCCCGTACTAGCGGAGCAGATACGCAGTATTTT
CASSGPRTSGADTQYF
>many|TRBJ2-1|TRBV12-3/TRBV12-4|-
TGTGCCAGCAGTTCCGCCAGGGGAGAAGGTGCTGAGCAGTTCTTC
CASSSARGEGAEQFF
>few|TRBJ1-1|TRBV7-2|-
TGTGCCAGCAGCCGACTGGCCGGGGATAGGGAAGGAACTGAAGCTTTCTTT
CASSRLAGDREGTEAFF
>few|TRBJ2-7|TRBV5-1|TRBD1
TGCGCCAGCAGCTACCCGGGACAGGGGGGCGACGAGCAGTACTTC
CASSYPGQGGDEQYF
>-|TRBJ2-1|TRBV25-1|TRBD2
TGTGCCAGCTGCCCAGCTAGCGGATTCTACAATGAGCGGTTCTTC
CASCPASGFYNERFF
>-|TRBJ2-7|TRBV4-2|-
TGTGCCAGCAGCGGCCGGGACGGATACGAGCAGTACTTC
CASSGRDGYEQYF
>few|TRBJ2-3|TRBV5-6|TRBD2
TGTGCCAGCTCGGGACTAGCGGGAGGCACAGATACGCAGTATTTT
CASSGLAGGTDTQYF
>many|TRBJ2-7|TRBV6-6|-
TGTGCCAGCAGCCTCGACGGGGGTTTCTCCTACGAGCAGTACTTC
CASSLDGGFSYEQYF
>once|TRBJ1-6|TRBV20-1|TRBD1
TGCAGTGCTGGGGGACAGGAAAGCGAGTCACCCCTCCACTTT
CSAGGQESESPLHF
>-|TRBJ1-5|TRBV6-4|-
TGCGTCGGGCGGGCTACTCAGCCCCAGCATTTT
CVGRATQPQHF
>-|TRBJ2-5|TRBV5-1|TRBD1
TGCGCCAGCAGCCCCCGGGTGGGACAGGGTGGCGAGACCCAGTACTTC
CASSPRVGQGGETQYF
>few|TRBJ2-1|TRBV20-1|TRBD2
TGCAGTGCTAGGGAAATATTACTAGCGGGGCCTCGGGAGACCCAGTTCTTC
CSAREILLAGPRETQFF
>-|TRBJ2-5|TRBV12-3/TRBV12-4|TRBD1
TGTGCCAGCAGTCGAAGAGGGGACAGCTCACAAGAGACCCAGTACTTC
CASSRRGDSSQETQYF
>-|TRBJ2-1|TRBV20-1|TRBD2
TGCAGTGCTGCCCCCCCGGCTAGCGGGAGGGATGAGCAGTTCTTC
CSAAPPASGRDEQFF
>-|TRBJ2-7|TRBV21-1|-
TGTGCCAGCAGCAACCCCCGGGACGGCGGGTACGAGCAGTACTTC
CASSNPRDGGYEQYF
>-|TRBJ2-5|TRBV25-1|-
TGTGCCACCCACCCGGCGGGCGGGACCCAGTACTTC
CATHPAGGTQYF
>few|TRBJ2-1|TRBV12-3/TRBV12-4|TRBD2
TGTGCCAGCAGTTCTAGCGGGAGAACGACTCTGTTCTTC
CASSSSGRTTLFF
>few|TRBJ2-7|TRBV12-3/TRBV12-4|-
TGTGCCAGCAGTTTAGGGGGAGACCGCTACGAGCAGTACTTC
CASSLGGDRYEQYF
>few|TRBJ2-1|TRBV23-1|TRBD1
TGCGCCAGCAGTCACCCCCGGGACAGGGGGCGCCCCCCCTACAATGAGCAGTTCTTC
CASSHPRDRGRPPYNEQFF
>-|TRBJ2-7|TRBV3-1|-
TGTGCCAGCAGCCTGGGTGTGGACCGATACTACGAGCAGTACTTC
CASSLGVDRYYEQYF
>few|TRBJ1-2|TRBV2|TRBD1
TGTGCCAGGAGGATCCCCGGGACAGACTATGGCTACACCTTC
CARRIPGTDYGYTF
>-|TRBJ2-5|TRBV14|TRBD2
TGTGCCAGCGGCCAGCGTGGGGGAGGACTAGCGGGAGGCCGGCGGTACAATGAGCAGTACTTC
CASGQRGGGLAGGRRYNEQYF
>few|TRBJ2-2|TRBV6-5|TRBD1
TGTGCCAGCAGTTCCGGGACAGCGAACACCGGGGAGCTGTTTTTT
CASSSGTANTGELFF
>-|TRBJ2-3|TRBV29-1|-
TGCAGCGTTGAAGAAAATTGGGGAGATACGCAGTATTTT
CSVEENWGDTQYF
>-|TRBJ1-5|TRBV20-1|TRBD1
TGCAGTGCTAGAGACATAGGGACAGGGAACAGCAATCAGCCCCAGCATTTT
CSARDIGTGNSNQPQHF
>few|TRBJ1-2|TRBV20-1|-
TGCAGTGCTAGAAGCGGACGGTCCTATGGCTACACCTTC
CSARSGRSYGYTF
>-|TRBJ2-5|TRBV7-6|TRBD2
TGTGCCAGCAGCCCACTAGCGGCTCAAGAGACCCAGTACTTC
CASSPLAAQETQYF
>-|TRBJ2-3|TRBV15|TRBD2
TGTGCCACCAGCAGAGAATCGCCGGGAGGGACAGATACGCAGTATTTT
CATSRESPGGTDTQYF
>-|TRBJ2-5|TRBV4-2|TRBD2
TGTGCCAGCAGCCCGACGGGGGAGGGCCGAGGGACCCAGTACTTC
CASSPTGEGRGTQYF
>-|TRBJ1-2|TRBV30|-
TGTGCCTGGATGGACGGCTACACCTTC
CAWMDGYTF
>-|TRBJ2-7|TRBV2|-
TGTGCCAGCAGTGAGTCGGCGGGACCGACCTACGAGCAGTACTTC
CASSESAGPTYEQYF
>-|TRBJ2-1|TRBV28|TRBD2
TGTGCCAGCACAGGCAATACTGGGAGGGGCAATGAGCAGTTCTTC
CASTGNTGRGNEQFF
>-|TRBJ2-2|TRBV5-1|TRBD1
TGCGCCAGCAGGAGCCGGGACAGGGGGTGGAACACCGGGGAGCTGTTTTTT
CASRSRDRGWNTGELFF
>-|TRBJ2-7|TRBV5-1|-
TGCGCCAGCAGCACCGAGGGGTACGAGCAGTACTTC
CASSTEGYEQYF
>few|TRBJ2-3|TRBV28|TRBD2
TGTGCCAGCAGCTCAATGACTAGCGGGGTTAGCACAGATACGCAGTATTTT
CASSSMTSGVSTDTQYF
>-|TRBJ1-2|TRBV12-3/TRBV12-4|TRBD1
TGTGCCAGCATAGGGGACAGGGGGCCAGTGGACTATGGCTACACCTTC
CASIGDRGPVDYGYTF
>few|TRBJ1-4|TRBV7-2|TRBD1
TGTGCCAGCAGCAAACCGGGACAGGGGAACGAAAAACTGTTTTTT
CASSKPGQGNEKLFF
>-|TRBJ2-7|TRBV11-2|-
TGTGCCAGCAGCCGGGACGAGCAGTACTTC
CASSRDEQYF
>-|TRBJ2-2|TRBV20-1|-
TGCAGTGCTAGAGATCTAGTAGGTCCGATCAACACCGGGGAGCTGTTTTTT
CSARDLVGPINTGELFF
>-|TRBJ2-3|TRBV28|-
TGTGCCAGCAGTTTTACGGACCGCCGGCATACGCAGTATTTT
CASSFTDRRHTQYF
>-|TRBJ2-1|TRBV29-1|-
TGCAGCGCCAAACGGGGAGTAGGGAATGAGCAGTTCTTC
CSAKRGVGNEQFF
>once|TRBJ2-5|TRBV7-3|TRBD1
TGTGCCAGCAGCTCTCAAGGACAGGGGGTTCAAGAGACCCAGTACTTC
CASSSQGQGVQETQYF
>-|TRBJ2-1|TRBV20-1|-
TGCAGTGGACGGGAGTCGAATGAGCAGTTCTTC
CSGRESNEQFF
>-|TRBJ1-5|TRBV20-1|TRBD1
TGCAGTGCTAGACCGACGTTAGGGACAGGGAAAGGCAATCAGCCCCAGCATTTT
CSARPTLGTGKGNQPQHF
>-|TRBJ2-1|TRBV12-3/TRBV12-4|TRBD2
TGTGCCAGCAATAACAGGGGGACTAGCGGGAGCGCATGGTTCTTC
CASNNRGTSGSAWFF
>few|TRBJ1-2|TRBV6-2/TRBV6-3|TRBD1
TGTGCCAGCAGCGATGGTCCGACAGGGGGTGGCTATGGCTACACCTTC
CASSDGPTGGGYGYTF